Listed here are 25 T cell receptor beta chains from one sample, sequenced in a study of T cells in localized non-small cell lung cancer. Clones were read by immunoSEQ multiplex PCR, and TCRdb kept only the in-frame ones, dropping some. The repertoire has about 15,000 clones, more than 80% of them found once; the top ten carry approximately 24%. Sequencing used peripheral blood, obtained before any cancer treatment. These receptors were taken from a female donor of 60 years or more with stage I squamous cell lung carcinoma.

The CDR3 loop reads CASSAGTMSTDEKLFF. The CDR3 DNA reads TGTGCCAGCAGTGCAGGCACGATGAGCACCGATGAAAAACTGTTTTTT. This rearrangement joins TRBV2 to TRBJ1-4; no clear D. Between the trimmed V and J ends, which lost 4 bases and 6 bases, there was a span of 18 bases. The CDR3 sequence is 16 residues long. CDR1 and CDR2 (germline): SNHLY, FYNNEI. Full variable domain (remainder filled in from reference TRBV2 and TRBJ1-4): EPEVTQTPSHQVTQMGQEVILRCVPISNHLYFYWYRQILGQKVEFLVSFYNNEISEKSEIFDDQFSVERPDGSNFTLKIRSTKLEDSAMYFCASSAGTMSTDEKLFFGSGTQLSVL.

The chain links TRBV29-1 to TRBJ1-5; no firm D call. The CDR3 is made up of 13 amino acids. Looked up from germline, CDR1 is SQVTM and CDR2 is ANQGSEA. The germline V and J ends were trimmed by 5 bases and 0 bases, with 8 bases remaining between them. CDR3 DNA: TGCAGCGTTCGTACCCGTAGCAATCAGCCCCAGCATTTT. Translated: CSVRTRSNQPQHF.

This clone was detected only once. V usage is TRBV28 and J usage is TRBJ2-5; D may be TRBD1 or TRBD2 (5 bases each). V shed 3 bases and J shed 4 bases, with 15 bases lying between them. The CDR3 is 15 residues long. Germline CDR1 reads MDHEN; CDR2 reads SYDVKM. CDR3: CASSFNLGERETQYF. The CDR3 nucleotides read TGTGCCAGCAGTTTCAATTTGGGGGAGCGAGAGACCCAGTACTTC.

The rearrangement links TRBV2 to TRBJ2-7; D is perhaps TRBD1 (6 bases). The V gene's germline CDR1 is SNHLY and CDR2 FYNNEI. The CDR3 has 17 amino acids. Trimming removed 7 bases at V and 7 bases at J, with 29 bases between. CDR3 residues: CASTAGTRPLSWGEQYF. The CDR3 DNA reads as TGTGCCAGCACTGCCGGGACAAGGCCGCTCTCCTGGGGGGAGCAGTACTTC.

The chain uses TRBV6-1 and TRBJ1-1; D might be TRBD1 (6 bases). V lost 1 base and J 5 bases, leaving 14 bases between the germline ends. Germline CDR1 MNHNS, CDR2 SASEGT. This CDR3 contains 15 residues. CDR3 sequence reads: CASSEGFGGPTEAFF. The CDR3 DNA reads TGTGCCAGCAGTGAAGGCTTTGGGGGGCCTACTGAAGCTTTCTTT.

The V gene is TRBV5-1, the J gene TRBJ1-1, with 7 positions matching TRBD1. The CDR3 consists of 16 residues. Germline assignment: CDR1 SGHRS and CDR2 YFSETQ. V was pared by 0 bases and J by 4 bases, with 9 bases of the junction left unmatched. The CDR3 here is CASSLDPGGVGTEAFF. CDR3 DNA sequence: TGCGCCAGCAGCTTGGACCCAGGGGGAGTGGGCACTGAAGCTTTCTTT.

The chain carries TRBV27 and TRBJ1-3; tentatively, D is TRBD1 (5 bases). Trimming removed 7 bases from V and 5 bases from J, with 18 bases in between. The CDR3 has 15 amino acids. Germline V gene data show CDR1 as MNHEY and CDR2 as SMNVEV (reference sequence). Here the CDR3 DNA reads TGTGCCAGCATCACAATGCCAGGGCCTAGAAACACCATATATTTT. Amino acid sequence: CASITMPGPRNTIYF.

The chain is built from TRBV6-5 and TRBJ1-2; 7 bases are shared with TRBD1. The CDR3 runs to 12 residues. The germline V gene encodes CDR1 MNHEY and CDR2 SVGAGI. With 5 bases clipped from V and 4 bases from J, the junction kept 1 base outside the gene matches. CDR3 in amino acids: CASSDRVYGYTF. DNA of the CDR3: TGTGCCAGCAGTGACAGGGTCTATGGCTACACCTTC.

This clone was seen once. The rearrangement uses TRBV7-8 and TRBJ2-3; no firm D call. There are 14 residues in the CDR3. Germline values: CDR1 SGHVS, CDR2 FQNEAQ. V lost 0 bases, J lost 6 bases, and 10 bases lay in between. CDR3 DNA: TGTGCCAGCAGCTTAGCGGGCAGGCCTGATACGCAGTATTTT. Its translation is CASSLAGRPDTQYF.

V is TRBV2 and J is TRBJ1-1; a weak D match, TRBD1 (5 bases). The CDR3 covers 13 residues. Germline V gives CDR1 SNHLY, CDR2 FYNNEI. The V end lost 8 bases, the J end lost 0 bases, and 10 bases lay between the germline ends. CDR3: CASSGSLNTEAFF. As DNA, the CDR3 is TGTGCCAGCTCAGGGAGCCTGAACACTGAAGCTTTCTTT.

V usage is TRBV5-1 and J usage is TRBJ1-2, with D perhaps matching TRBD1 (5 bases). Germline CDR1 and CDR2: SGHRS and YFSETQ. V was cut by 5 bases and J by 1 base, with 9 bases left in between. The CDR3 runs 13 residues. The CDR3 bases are TGCGCCAGCAGGACAGACAGTAACTATGGCTACACCTTC. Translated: CASRTDSNYGYTF.

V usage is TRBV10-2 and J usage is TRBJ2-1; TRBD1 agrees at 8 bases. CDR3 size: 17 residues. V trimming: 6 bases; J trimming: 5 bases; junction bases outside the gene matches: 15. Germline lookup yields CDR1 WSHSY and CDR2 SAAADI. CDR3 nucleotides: TGCGCCAGCAGAGACGACTTCGGGACAGGTGGAGACAATGAGCAGTTCTTC. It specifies CASRDDFGTGGDNEQFF.

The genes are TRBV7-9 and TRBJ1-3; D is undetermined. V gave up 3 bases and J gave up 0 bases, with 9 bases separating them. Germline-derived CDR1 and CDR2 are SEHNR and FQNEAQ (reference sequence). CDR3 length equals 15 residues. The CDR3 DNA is TGTGCCAGCAGCTTTGCGGGTACCTCTGGAAACACCATATATTTT. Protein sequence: CASSFAGTSGNTIYF.

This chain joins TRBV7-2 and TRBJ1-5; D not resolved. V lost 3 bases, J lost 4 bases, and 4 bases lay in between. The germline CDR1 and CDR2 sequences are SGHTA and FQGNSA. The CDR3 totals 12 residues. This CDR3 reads CASSFNNQPQHF. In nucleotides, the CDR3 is TGTGCCAGCAGCTTCAATAATCAGCCCCAGCATTTT. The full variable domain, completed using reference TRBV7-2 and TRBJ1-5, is GAGVSQSPSNKVTEKGKDVELRCDPISGHTALYWYRQSLGQGLEFLIYFQGNSAPDKSGLPSDRFSAERTGGSVSTLTIQRTQQEDSAVYLCASSFNNQPQHFGDGTRLSIL.

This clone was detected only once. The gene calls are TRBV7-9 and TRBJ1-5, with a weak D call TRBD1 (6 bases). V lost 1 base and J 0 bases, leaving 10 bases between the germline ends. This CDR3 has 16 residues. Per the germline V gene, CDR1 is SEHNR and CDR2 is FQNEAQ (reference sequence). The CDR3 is CASSLGLQGSNQPQHF. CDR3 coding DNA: TGTGCCAGCAGCTTAGGGCTACAGGGTAGCAATCAGCCCCAGCATTTT. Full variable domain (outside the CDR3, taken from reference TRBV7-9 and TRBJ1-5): DTGVSQNPRHKITKRGQNVTFRCDPISEHNRLYWYRQTLGQGPEFLTYFQNEAQLEKSRLLSDRFSAERPKGSFSTLEIQRTEQGDSAMYLCASSLGLQGSNQPQHFGDGTRLSIL.

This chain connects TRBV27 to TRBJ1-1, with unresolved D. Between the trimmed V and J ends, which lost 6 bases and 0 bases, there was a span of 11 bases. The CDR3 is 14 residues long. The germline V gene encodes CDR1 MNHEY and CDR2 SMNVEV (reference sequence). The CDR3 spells CASRGVRVNTEAFF. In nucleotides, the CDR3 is TGTGCCAGCAGAGGCGTCCGCGTGAACACTGAAGCTTTCTTT.

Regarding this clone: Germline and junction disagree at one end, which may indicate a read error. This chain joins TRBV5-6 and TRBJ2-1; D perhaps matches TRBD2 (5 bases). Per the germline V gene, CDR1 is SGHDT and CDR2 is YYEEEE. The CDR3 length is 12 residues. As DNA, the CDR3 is TGTGCCAGCAACCCGCGGTACGGCCCGGAGGTCTTC. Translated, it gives CASNPRYGPEVF. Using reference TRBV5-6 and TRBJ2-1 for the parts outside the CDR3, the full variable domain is DAGVTQSPTHLIKTRGQQVTLRCSPKSGHDTVSWYQQALGQGPQFIFQYYEEEERQRGNFPDRFSGHQFPNYSSELNVNALLLGDSALYLCASNPRYGPEVFGPGTRLTVL.

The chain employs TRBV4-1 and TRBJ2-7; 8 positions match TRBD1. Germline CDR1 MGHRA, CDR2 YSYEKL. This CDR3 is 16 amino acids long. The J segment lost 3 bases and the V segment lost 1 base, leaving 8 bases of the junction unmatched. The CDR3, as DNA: TGCGCCAGCAGCCAAGGGGACAGGACCTCTTACTACGAGCAGTACTTC. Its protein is CASSQGDRTSYYEQYF.

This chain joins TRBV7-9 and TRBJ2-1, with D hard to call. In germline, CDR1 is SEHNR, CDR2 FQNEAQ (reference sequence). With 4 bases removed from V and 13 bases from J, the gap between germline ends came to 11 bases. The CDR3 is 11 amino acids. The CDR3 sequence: CASSSGGFQFF. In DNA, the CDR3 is TGTGCCAGCAGCTCCGGTGGGTTTCAGTTCTTC.

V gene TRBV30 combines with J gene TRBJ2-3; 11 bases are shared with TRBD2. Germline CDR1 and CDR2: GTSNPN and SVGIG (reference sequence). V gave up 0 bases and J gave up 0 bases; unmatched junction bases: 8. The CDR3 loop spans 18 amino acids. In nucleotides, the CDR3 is TGTGCCTGGAGTGTTACCGGGACTAGCGGTACTAGCACAGATACGCAGTATTTT. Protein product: CAWSVTGTSGTSTDTQYF. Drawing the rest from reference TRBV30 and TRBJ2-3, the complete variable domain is SQTIHQWPATLVQPVGSPLSLECTVEGTSNPNLYWYRQAAGRGLQLLFYSVGIGQISSEVPQNLSASRPQDRQFILSSKKLLLSDSGFYLCAWSVTGTSGTSTDTQYFGPGTRLTVL.

CDR3 protein: CASLKGGEESEQFF. The CDR3 bases are TGTGCCAGTCTGAAAGGGGGAGAGGAGAGTGAGCAGTTCTTC. The V call is TRBV4-2, the J call TRBJ2-1, with a possible D match to TRBD1 (6 bases). Trimming stripped 9 bases from V and 9 bases from J, with 21 bases between. Germline V lookup: CDR1 LGHNA, CDR2 YNFKEQ. There are 14 residues in the CDR3.

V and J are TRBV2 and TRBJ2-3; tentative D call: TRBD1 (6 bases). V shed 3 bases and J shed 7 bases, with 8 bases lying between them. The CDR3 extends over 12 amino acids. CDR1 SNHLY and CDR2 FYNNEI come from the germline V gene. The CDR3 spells CASSETGNTQYF. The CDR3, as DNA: TGTGCCAGCAGTGAGACAGGAAATACGCAGTATTTT.

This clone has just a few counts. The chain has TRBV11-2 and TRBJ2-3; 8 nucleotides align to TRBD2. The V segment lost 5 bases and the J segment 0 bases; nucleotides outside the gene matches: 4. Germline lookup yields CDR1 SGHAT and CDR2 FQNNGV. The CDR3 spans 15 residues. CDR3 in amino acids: CASSKASGSTDTQYF. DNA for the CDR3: TGTGCCAGCAGCAAGGCTAGCGGGAGCACAGATACGCAGTATTTT.

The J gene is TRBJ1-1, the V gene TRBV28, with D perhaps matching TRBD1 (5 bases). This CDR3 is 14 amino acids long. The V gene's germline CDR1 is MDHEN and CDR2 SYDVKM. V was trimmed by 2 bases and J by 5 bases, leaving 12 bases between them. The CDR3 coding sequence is TGTGCCAGCAGTTTAGGGGACCCCGGAACTGAAGCTTTCTTT. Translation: CASSLGDPGTEAFF.

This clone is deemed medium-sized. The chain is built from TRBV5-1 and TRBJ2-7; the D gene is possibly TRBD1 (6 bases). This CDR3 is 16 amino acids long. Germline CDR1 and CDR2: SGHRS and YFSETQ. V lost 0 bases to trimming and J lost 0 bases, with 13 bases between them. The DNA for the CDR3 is TGCGCCAGCAGCTTGGAGTGGACAGCTAGCTCCTACGAGCAGTACTTC. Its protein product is CASSLEWTASSYEQYF.